A single sample is the source of the 21 T cell receptor beta chains below, sequenced in a study of blood T cell repertoires in COVID-19. Measured with immunoSEQ multiplex PCR; TCRdb has only the in-frame clones, and not every one. The table records under 300,000 clones, 80% to 90% of them present only once. Sequencing was carried out using PBMCs or T cells enriched from blood (not recorded which). These receptor sequences come from a woman between 18 and 30 years old who had recovered from COVID-19.

The rearrangement uses TRBV11-2 and TRBJ2-3; 8 positions agree with TRBD2. V was clipped by 5 bases and J by 5 bases; unmatched bases: 9. The CDR3 contains 15 residues. Germline CDR1 reads SGHAT; CDR2 reads FQNNGV. CDR3 DNA: TGTGCCAGCAGCCGCAGCGGGGGAGTATTAGATACGCAGTATTTT. Its protein product is CASSRSGGVLDTQYF.

The chain has TRBV24-1 and TRBJ2-1; TRBD2 matches 9 bases. Germline loops: CDR1 KGHDR, CDR2 SFDVKD. The CDR3 runs to 16 residues. V trimming: 7 bases; J trimming: 2 bases; junction bases outside the gene matches: 8. The CDR3 protein is CATSNRLAATYNEQFF. Here the CDR3 DNA reads TGTGCCACCAGCAATAGACTAGCGGCGACCTACAATGAGCAGTTCTTC.

The chain carries TRBV3-1 (or the pseudogene TRBV3-2) and TRBJ1-5, with D possibly matching TRBD1 (6 bases). CDR3 length: 15 residues. Germline loops: CDR1 LGHDT, CDR2 YNNKEL (reference sequence). V was cut by 2 bases and J by 4 bases, with 12 bases left in between. This CDR3 reads CASSQTQGLNQPQHF. CDR3 bases: TGTGCCAGCAGCCAAACTCAGGGGTTGAATCAGCCCCAGCATTTT.

The chain recombines TRBV7-6 with TRBJ1-2; 8 bases align to TRBD1. The V and J ends lost 5 bases and 6 bases, in that order; junction bases with no gene match: 5. The CDR3 is made up of 13 amino acids. Germline V gene sequence: CDR1 SGHVS, CDR2 FNYEAQ. For the CDR3, the DNA is TGTGCCAGCAGCGGATACAGGGGGAATGGCTACACCTTC. Protein: CASSGYRGNGYTF.

The genes are TRBV5-1 and TRBJ1-1; 11 nucleotides align to TRBD1. The CDR3 runs to 17 residues. The J segment lost 9 bases and the V segment lost 2 bases, leaving 15 bases of the junction unmatched. Germline-derived CDR1 and CDR2 are SGHRS and YFSETQ. The CDR3 DNA reads as TGCGCCAGCAGCTTACTGACCGGGACAGGGGGTCCTCATCAAGCTTTCTTT. Amino acid sequence: CASSLLTGTGGPHQAFF. Together with reference TRBV5-1 and TRBJ1-1, the CDR3 gives the full variable domain: KAGVTQTPRYLIKTRGQQVTLSCSPISGHRSVSWYQQTPGQGLQFLFEYFSETQRNKGNFPGRFSGRQFSNSRSEMNVSTLELGDSALYLCASSLLTGTGGPHQAFFGQGTRLTVV.

The rearrangement uses TRBV5-1 and TRBJ2-7; 9 bases map to TRBD1. CDR1 and CDR2 from the germline V gene are SGHRS and YFSETQ. This CDR3 comprises 15 residues. V shed 3 bases and J 4 bases; nucleotides not matched to a gene: 8. The CDR3 nucleotides are TGCGCCAGCAGCTCCCGTACAGGGGGCCGGTACGAGCAGTACTTC. Translated: CASSSRTGGRYEQYF.

The chain joins TRBV11-2 to TRBJ2-3, with 7 bases identical to TRBD1. Germline CDR1 and CDR2: SGHAT and FQNNGV. The V segment lost 5 bases and the J segment 5 bases; nucleotides outside the gene matches: 7. The CDR3 runs 14 residues. CDR3 sequence: CASSRDRDKDTQYF. The CDR3 DNA follows: TGTGCCAGCAGCCGCGACAGGGACAAAGATACGCAGTATTTT.

This chain joins TRBV7-9 and TRBJ1-1; a weak D match, TRBD1 (5 bases). V dropped 4 bases and J dropped 5 bases, with 14 bases sitting between them. The CDR3 runs 14 residues. The germline V gene has CDR1 SEHNR and CDR2 FQNEAQ (reference sequence). CDR3 sequence reads: CASSSRQGGTEAFF. In DNA form, the CDR3 reads TGTGCCAGCAGCTCGCGCCAGGGTGGTACTGAAGCTTTCTTT.

The chain employs TRBV6-5 and TRBJ2-7, with a weak D call TRBD1 (8 bases). This CDR3 region has 13 residues. The ends were cut back, 7 bases at V and 7 bases at J, with 17 bases in the middle. Germline values: CDR1 MNHEY, CDR2 SVGAGI. CDR3 nucleotide sequence: TGTGCCAGCATGAAAGGACAGGGAGGGGAGCAGTACTTC. As protein: CASMKGQGGEQYF.

This sequence joins TRBV7-9 and TRBJ1-3; no clear D gene. The CDR3 is 13 residues long. From germline, CDR1 is SEHNR and CDR2 FQNEAQ (reference sequence). V was shortened by 1 base and J by 7 bases, with 8 bases between the two germline ends. The CDR3: CASSLGQANTIYF. In DNA form, the CDR3 reads TGTGCCAGCAGCTTAGGCCAGGCGAACACCATATATTTT. The full variable domain, rest sourced from reference TRBV7-9 and TRBJ1-3, is DTGVSQNPRHKITKRGQNVTFRCDPISEHNRLYWYRQTLGQGPEFLTYFQNEAQLEKSRLLSDRFSAERPKGSFSTLEIQRTEQGDSAMYLCASSLGQANTIYFGEGSWLTVV.

This chain uses TRBV10-1 with TRBJ2-1; 11 positions match TRBD2. This CDR3 region has 16 residues. Germline assignment: CDR1 WNHNN and CDR2 SYGVQD (reference sequence). With 0 bases clipped from V and 3 bases from J, the junction kept 1 base outside the gene matches. CDR3 amino acids: CASSESLAGGYNEQFF. The CDR3, as DNA: TGCGCCAGCAGTGAGTCCCTAGCGGGGGGCTACAATGAGCAGTTCTTC.

The V gene is TRBV16, the J gene TRBJ1-2, with a possible D match to TRBD1 (5 bases). Looked up from germline, CDR1 is KGHSY and CDR2 is FQNENV. The ends were cut back, 4 bases at V and 3 bases at J, with 12 bases in the middle. CDR3 length: 14 amino acids. The CDR3 reads CASSRSGTHYGYTF. DNA of the CDR3: TGTGCCAGCAGCCGTTCCGGGACTCACTATGGCTACACCTTC.

V is TRBV5-1 and J is TRBJ2-2, with TRBD2 matching over 12 bases. This CDR3 contains 18 residues. Losses at the gene ends were 2 bases for V and 5 bases for J; bases not matched to a gene: 10. The germline V gene encodes CDR1 SGHRS and CDR2 YFSETQ. The CDR3 coding sequence is TGCGCCAGCAGCTTTCGGACTAGCGGGGACGCAAGTACCGGGGAGCTGTTTTTT. Its translation is CASSFRTSGDASTGELFF.

The genes are TRBV5-4 and TRBJ1-1, with D possibly being TRBD1 (6 bases). Trimming removed 0 bases from V and 0 bases from J, with 12 bases in between. The CDR3 has 16 amino acids. The germline V gene encodes CDR1 SGHNT and CDR2 YYREEE (reference sequence). In nucleotides, the CDR3 is TGTGCCAGCAGCTTGGAGGTCGGGGGGCTGAACACTGAAGCTTTCTTT. Its translation is CASSLEVGGLNTEAFF.

This clone was picked up one time. J is TRBJ1-2 and V is TRBV18; D call uncertain. The length of the CDR3 is 16 residues. Trimming took off 2 bases at V and 6 bases at J, with 19 bases between the two ends. From germline, CDR1 is KGHSH and CDR2 LQKENI. The CDR3 loop reads CASSPSAVLSRDGYTF. CDR3 bases: TGTGCCAGCTCACCATCCGCCGTTCTCTCCCGCGATGGCTACACCTTC.

The V call is TRBV27, the J call TRBJ1-2; 9 nucleotides line up with TRBD1. CDR1 is MNHEY, CDR2 SMNVEV, per germline (reference sequence). V was pared by 4 bases and J by 4 bases, with 4 bases of the junction left unmatched. This CDR3 spans 14 amino acids. CDR3 sequence reads: CASSSMTGGYGYTF. The CDR3 region has the DNA TGTGCCAGCAGTTCCATGACAGGGGGCTATGGCTACACCTTC.

The chain has TRBV5-4 and TRBJ2-3; 8 bases map to TRBD1. Germline V gene lookup returns CDR1 SGHNT and CDR2 YYREEE (reference sequence). This CDR3 comprises 18 residues. V gave up 0 bases and J gave up 1 base; unmatched junction bases: 10. In DNA, the CDR3 is TGTGCCAGCAGCTTGGCTATCAGAGACAGGGGTGGCACAGATACGCAGTATTTT. The encoded protein is CASSLAIRDRGGTDTQYF.

J is TRBJ1-1 and V is TRBV19; D may be TRBD1 (6 bases). The CDR3 is made up of 13 amino acids. V was shortened by 6 bases and J by 2 bases, with 10 bases between the two germline ends. In germline, CDR1 is LNHDA, CDR2 SQIVND (reference sequence). In nucleotides, the CDR3 is TGTGCCAGTAGGGAGACAGGAAACACTGAAGCTTTCTTT. Amino acid sequence: CASRETGNTEAFF.

This rearrangement joins TRBV7-8 to TRBJ2-7, with D maybe TRBD1 (6 bases). CDR1 is SGHVS, CDR2 FQNEAQ, per germline. This CDR3 is 14 amino acids long. The ends were cut back, 0 bases at V and 4 bases at J, with 10 bases in the middle. CDR3 region: CASSLAVQGYEQYF. The CDR3 bases are TGTGCCAGCAGCTTAGCGGTCCAGGGGTACGAGCAGTACTTC.

This clone came up a few times. This chain uses TRBV28 with TRBJ1-2; D perhaps matches TRBD1 (5 bases). Trimming took 4 bases from V and 3 from J, leaving 15 bases between them. The germline gives CDR1 MDHEN, CDR2 SYDVKM. This CDR3 region has 15 residues. CDR3 protein: CASSSTGEGDYGYTF. Written as DNA, the CDR3 is TGTGCCAGCAGTTCCACGGGGGAGGGAGACTATGGCTACACCTTC.

The chain is built from TRBV6-5 and TRBJ1-1, with D possibly being TRBD1 (6 bases). V lost 7 bases and J lost 0, with 6 bases in between. Germline V gene sequence: CDR1 MNHEY, CDR2 SVGAGI. The CDR3 length is 12 residues. The CDR3 reads CASTGVNTEAFF. DNA of the CDR3: TGTGCCAGCACAGGGGTGAACACTGAAGCTTTCTTT.